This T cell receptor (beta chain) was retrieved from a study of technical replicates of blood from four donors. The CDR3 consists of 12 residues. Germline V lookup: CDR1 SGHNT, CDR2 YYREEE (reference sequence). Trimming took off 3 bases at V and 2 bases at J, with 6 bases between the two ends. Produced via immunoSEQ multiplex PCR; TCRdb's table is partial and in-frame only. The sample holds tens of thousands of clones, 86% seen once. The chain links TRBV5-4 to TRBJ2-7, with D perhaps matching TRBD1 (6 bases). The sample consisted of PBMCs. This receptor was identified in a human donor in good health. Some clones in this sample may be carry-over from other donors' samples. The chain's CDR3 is CASSWDTYEQYF. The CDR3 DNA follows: TGTGCCAGCAGCTGGGACACCTACGAGCAGTACTTC.